This is a list of T cell receptor beta chains from one sample in a study of cytomegalovirus exposure and HLA in healthy donors. Produced via immunoSEQ multiplex PCR; TCRdb's table is partial and in-frame only. The sample lists some 100,000 clones, approximately 76% seen once, with roughly 4% in the top ten. Sequencing was done on a sample of PBMCs. The receptors stem from a middle-aged man in good health and CMV-seronegative. The CDR3 runs from the conserved cysteine through the conserved F or W. A D gene is named only where the DNA matches it firmly. Size tells how often a clone was seen (once, few, many) or the class of an expanded clone, and some rows leave it out.

15	TRBD2	TRBV7-2	-	TRBJ2-2	TGTGCCAGCAGCCCACGGGGGGGCCGCTTCGGGGAGCTGTTTTTT	CASSPRGGRFGELFF
13	-	TRBV6-1	-	TRBJ1-2	TGTGCCAGCACCCTCGACAATAACTATGGCTACACCTTC	CASTLDNNYGYTF
15	-	TRBV18	few	TRBJ1-6	TGTGCCAGCTCACCAAGACACTCCTATAATTCACCCCTCCACTTT	CASSPRHSYNSPLHF
12	-	TRBV6-6	-	TRBJ1-6	TGTGCCAGCGCCTTGAGTACTTCACCCCTCCACTTT	CASALSTSPLHF
15	-	TRBV10-3	once	TRBJ1-6	TGTGCCATCAGTGAGAAGGGGGAGTATAATTCACCCCTCCACTTT	CAISEKGEYNSPLHF
15	-	TRBV9	-	TRBJ1-2	TGTGCCAGCAGCGCCGGACAGATCCGCCCTGGAGGCTACACCTTC	CASSAGQIRPGGYTF
16	-	TRBV4-1	-	TRBJ2-1	TGCGCCAGCAGCCAACCACCGGGACAAGGGCGCTCGGGGCAGTTCTTC	CASSQPPGQGRSGQFF
16	TRBD1	TRBV5-1	-	TRBJ2-2	TGCGCCAGCAGCTTAGGACAGGGGCGGATGACCGGGGAGCTGTTTTTT	CASSLGQGRMTGELFF
18	TRBD1	TRBV5-1	-	TRBJ1-1	TGCGCCAGCAGCTTGGCCAGCAGGGGGCTTGTATCAAACACTGAAGCTTTCTTT	CASSLASRGLVSNTEAFF
12	-	TRBV19	few	TRBJ2-3	TGTGCCAGTAGCGGACTTGTAGATACGCAGTATTTT	CASSGLVDTQYF
16	TRBD1	TRBV5-1	-	TRBJ2-1	TGCGCCAGCAGCTTGGCCCCCGGACAGGTCGCTAATGAGCAGTTCTTC	CASSLAPGQVANEQFF
15	TRBD1	TRBV7-2	-	TRBJ1-2	TGTGCCAGCAGCTTAGGGGGACAGGGGGCGCGTGGCTACACCTTC	CASSLGGQGARGYTF
13	-	TRBV15	-	TRBJ1-2	TGTGCCACCAGCAAAGGGGGTAACTATGGCTACACCTTC	CATSKGGNYGYTF
18	TRBD1	TRBV19	-	TRBJ1-4	TGTGCCAGTAGTACACTTACCGGGACAGGGGTCCTTGGTGAAAAACTGTTTTTT	CASSTLTGTGVLGEKLFF
11	-	TRBV10-1	-	TRBJ2-7	TGCGCCAGCAAGGGGATCGGGGGGCAGTACTTC	CASKGIGGQYF
10	-	TRBV7-9	-	TRBJ1-3	TGTGCCACCTCAACGGCGGGCATATATTTT	CATSTAGIYF
15	-	TRBV5-1	-	TRBJ1-1	TGCGCCAGCTTCCGACAGTATGGAATGAACACTGAAGCTTTCTTT	CASFRQYGMNTEAFF
16	TRBD2	TRBV9	-	TRBJ2-2	TGTGCCAGCAGCGTATTAGCGGGGGCACCCGCCGGGGAGCTGTTTTTT	CASSVLAGAPAGELFF
15	TRBD2	TRBV12-5	once	TRBJ2-1	TGTGCTAGTGTATCCGGGGGGGTCCAATACAATGAGCAGTTCTTC	CASVSGGVQYNEQFF
13	TRBD2	TRBV6-6	once	TRBJ2-3	TGTGCCATCCGAGCGGGGGAGACAGATACGCAGTATTTT	CAIRAGETDTQYF
13	-	TRBV7-9	few	TRBJ2-4	TGTGCCAGCAGCTTCACAGACAGGAACATTCAGTACTTC	CASSFTDRNIQYF
17	TRBD2	TRBV5-1	-	TRBJ2-1	TGCGCCAGCAGCTTCGGGACTAGCGGGGGGCTCTACAATGAGCAGTTCTTC	CASSFGTSGGLYNEQFF
16	-	TRBV7-2	-	TRBJ1-5	TGTGCCAGCAGCTTAACGGGAGGCTATAGCAATCAGCCCCAGCATTTT	CASSLTGGYSNQPQHF
17	TRBD1	TRBV5-5	-	TRBJ2-2	TGTGCCAGCAGCACCGGACAGGGGACTATAGGTACCGGGGAGCTGTTTTTT	CASSTGQGTIGTGELFF
15	-	TRBV11-2	once	TRBJ1-1	TGTGCCAGCAGCCGTTTTGACGGGGGGAGCACTGAAGCTTTCTTT	CASSRFDGGSTEAFF
15	TRBD2	TRBV27	-	TRBJ2-5	TGTGCCAGCAGTTTGGGCGGGGGGGCCGGAGAGACCCAGTACTTC	CASSLGGGAGETQYF
16	TRBD1	TRBV6-4	-	TRBJ2-3	TGTGCCAGCAGTGACGCGGACAGGGTAGGCACAGATACGCAGTATTTT	CASSDADRVGTDTQYF
14	-	TRBV15	-	TRBJ2-1	TGTGCCACCAAGGAGGGGGGGGCCTCAAGTGAGCAGTTCTTC	CATKEGGASSEQFF
12	TRBD1	TRBV10-2	-	TRBJ2-7	TGCGCCAGCCGGACAGGGTACCACGAGCAGTACTTC	CASRTGYHEQYF
16	TRBD2	TRBV7-2	-	TRBJ2-3	TGTGCCAGCAGCCCCATGGCCGGGACTAGCAGAGATACGCAGTATTTT	CASSPMAGTSRDTQYF
15	TRBD2	TRBV19	-	TRBJ2-7	TGCGCCAGTAGTGCGAGCGGGGGGGCCTCCTACGAGCAGTACTTC	CASSASGGASYEQYF
15	-	TRBV2	-	TRBJ2-1	TGTGCCAGCAGGAGGGAGTCGAGCTCCTACAATGAGCAGTTCTTC	CASRRESSSYNEQFF
15	-	TRBV11-2	-	TRBJ1-6	TGTGCCAGCAGCTTGGGTAGCCTGTATAATTCACCCCTCCACTTT	CASSLGSLYNSPLHF
15	TRBD1	TRBV5-1	-	TRBJ2-1	TGCGCCAGCAGCTTGTTGACAGGGGGGTCCAATCAGCAGTTCTTC	CASSLLTGGSNQQFF
15	TRBD2	TRBV29-1	-	TRBJ2-3	TGCAGCGTTGTGCCTAGCGGGGGGGGTACAGATACGCAGTATTTT	CSVVPSGGGTDTQYF
14	TRBD1	TRBV19	few	TRBJ1-2	TGTGCCAGTAGTCGACAGGGGGAGACCTATGGCTACACCTTC	CASSRQGETYGYTF
16	TRBD2	TRBV30	-	TRBJ2-3	TGTGCCTGGGCCCTAGCGGGGGGAAGTAGCACAGATACGCAGTATTTT	CAWALAGGSSTDTQYF
16	TRBD2	TRBV10-2	-	TRBJ2-3	TGCGCCAGCAGGGTTACTAGCGGGGGGGCCACAGATACGCAGTATTTT	CASRVTSGGATDTQYF
16	TRBD1	TRBV19	-	TRBJ2-2	TGTGCCAGTACTCATGAGGGACAGCCGAACACCGGGGAGCTGTTTTTT	CASTHEGQPNTGELFF
23	-	TRBV5-1	few	TRBJ1-1	-	CASSLVGWGTLKLSLDKDTEAFF
16	TRBD2	TRBV18	-	TRBJ2-3	TGTGCCAGCTCACCAGTGGGACTAGCAGTGGGAGATACGCAGTATTTT	CASSPVGLAVGDTQYF
12	-	TRBV2	-	TRBJ1-4	TGTGCCAGCAGTGATAACCACGTCCCAGGGTTTTTT	CASSDNHVPGFF
15	-	TRBV7-9	-	TRBJ2-3	TGTGCCAGCAGCTACAAACAGGTCCTCACAGATACGCAGTATTTT	CASSYKQVLTDTQYF